This TCR beta chain was sequenced in a study of blood T cell repertoires in COVID-19. On the study more broadly: Italy, Spain and the United States were the sources of the convalescent and acute COVID-19 samples. T cells, B-cell-depleted T cells, or PBMCs supplied cDNA or gDNA.

Sequencing was performed with immunoSEQ multiplex PCR; in TCRdb, only in-frame clones are kept and a portion is missing. The sample lists roughly 190,000 clones, roughly 84% occurring once. Recruitment covered about 25 US areas and drew participants whose ages spanned roughly 18 to 100 years. A case of COVID-19 had been met by exposed participants within 2 weeks before study entry. The CDR3 loop spans 16 amino acids. V shed 1 base and J shed 0 bases, with 10 bases lying between them. Germline assignment: CDR1 LNHDA and CDR2 SQIVND (reference sequence). This sequence originates from a woman aged 25 to 39 who had been exposed to COVID-19. Material for sequencing was PBMCs or T cells enriched from blood (not recorded which). V usage is TRBV19 and J usage is TRBJ1-5, with no clear D. Written as DNA, the CDR3 is TGTGCCAGTAGTATAGCAGACAACCCTAGCAATCAGCCCCAGCATTTT. This encodes CASSIADNPSNQPQHF.